Described below is a single T cell receptor beta chain sequence and its context. Antigen unknown. These data are taken from a study of shared clonotypes between healthy human individuals. Study outcomes and limitations: Rarefaction revealed incomplete sorted-subset sequencing despite large depth.

Per the germline V gene, CDR1 is SGHDT and CDR2 is YYEEEE. Trimming cost V 0 bases and J 2 bases, with 9 bases left between them. The CDR3 covers 15 residues. The run depth of the assay was deep. Assay used: immunoSEQ multiplex PCR; TCRdb lists only in-frame clones, some missing. The sample lists some 2 million clones, 90% to 95% occurring once. The chain recombines TRBV5-6 with TRBJ1-5; no clear D gene. What was sequenced was naive CD4+ T cells sorted from blood. The subset: CD45RA+ positively selected. The sequence was collected from a man aged 18-30 years in good health. CDR3 sequence: CASSLVSKGNQPQHF. The CDR3 bases are TGTGCCAGCAGCTTGGTTAGTAAGGGCAATCAGCCCCAGCATTTT. The full variable domain, with the rest looked up from reference TRBV5-6 and TRBJ1-5, is DAGVTQSPTHLIKTRGQQVTLRCSPKSGHDTVSWYQQALGQGPQFIFQYYEEEERQRGNFPDRFSGHQFPNYSSELNVNALLLGDSALYLCASSLVSKGNQPQHFGDGTRLSIL.